Presented here are 13 T cell receptor beta chains from one specimen sequenced in a study of blood T cell repertoires in COVID-19. This table comes from immunoSEQ multiplex PCR, and its TCRdb copy is limited to in-frame clones, with some not included. The table has 200,000 or so clones, approximately 90% seen once; the top ten hold 2% to 3%. Sequenced sample: peripheral blood. The origin of the receptors is a man younger than 45 with COVID-19, enrolled during active disease.

V and J are TRBV7-3 and TRBJ2-4, with D possibly being TRBD2 (5 bases). The CDR3 covers 11 residues. Trimming took off 6 bases at V and 10 bases at J, with 10 bases between the two ends. The germline CDR1 and CDR2 sequences are SGHTA and FQGTGA. The CDR3 spells CASSAGGIQYF. Written as DNA, the CDR3 is TGTGCCAGCAGTGCGGGCGGGATTCAGTACTTC.

V usage is TRBV29-1 and J usage is TRBJ1-3; D uncertain. V lost 7 bases and J 0 bases, leaving 10 bases between the germline ends. The CDR3 loop spans 13 amino acids. In germline, CDR1 is SQVTM, CDR2 ANQGSEA. This CDR3 reads CSAALFSGNTIYF. In nucleotides, the CDR3 is TGCAGCGCCGCCCTATTCTCTGGAAACACCATATATTTT. The full variable domain, its missing parts supplied by reference TRBV29-1 and TRBJ1-3, is SAVISQKPSRDICQRGTSLTIQCQVDSQVTMMFWYRQQPGQSLTLIATANQGSEATYESGFVIDKFPISRPNLTFSTLTVSNMSPEDSSIYLCSAALFSGNTIYFGEGSWLTVV.

The V call is TRBV5-1, the J call TRBJ2-5, with 8 bases fitting TRBD2. Germline-derived CDR1 and CDR2 are SGHRS and YFSETQ. The CDR3 is made up of 15 amino acids. V trimming: 1 base; J trimming: 1 base; junction bases outside the gene matches: 3. In DNA form, the CDR3 reads TGCGCCAGCAGCTTGTCTCTAGCGGGCCAAGAGACCCAGTACTTC. It encodes CASSLSLAGQETQYF.

This chain uses TRBV3-1 (or the pseudogene TRBV3-2) with TRBJ1-1, with 8 nucleotides matching TRBD1. The CDR3 contains 17 residues. V lost 1 base, J lost 5 bases, and 12 bases stayed unmatched. CDR1 is LGHDT and CDR2 is YNNKEL in the germline V gene (reference sequence). As DNA, the CDR3 is TGTGCCAGCAGCCAAGCCTCAGGGGGCGCGGGAAGGACTGAAGCTTTCTTT. Translated, it gives CASSQASGGAGRTEAFF.

The rearrangement uses TRBV27 and TRBJ1-4, with D unresolved. The germline gives CDR1 MNHEY, CDR2 SMNVEV (reference sequence). This CDR3 comprises 18 residues. V shed 4 bases and J shed 0 bases, with 18 bases lying between them. CDR3 residues: CASSSLGGHLATNEKLFF. CDR3 DNA sequence: TGTGCCAGCAGTTCGCTGGGCGGGCACCTTGCAACTAATGAAAAACTGTTTTTT.

This clone appeared a single time. The CDR3 loop is CAAGTFGGDTQYF. The CDR3 nucleotides are TGTGCCGCCGGGACGTTCGGAGGGGATACGCAGTATTTT. The gene calls are TRBV25-1 and TRBJ2-3; D is possibly TRBD2 (6 bases). V lost 11 bases, J lost 6 bases, and 18 bases lay in between. The CDR3 extends over 13 amino acids. In germline, CDR1 is MGHDK, CDR2 SYGVNS. Looking up the rest from reference TRBV25-1 and TRBJ2-3 gives the full variable domain: EADIYQTPRYLVIGTGKKITLECSQTMGHDKMYWYQQDPGMELHLIHYSYGVNSTEKGDLSSESTVSRIRTEHFPLTLESARPSHTSQYLCAAGTFGGDTQYFGPGTRLTVL.

J is TRBJ2-5 and V is TRBV7-2, with TRBD2 identical over 7 bases. Germline-derived CDR1 and CDR2 are SGHTA and FQGNSA. The CDR3 length is 13 residues. With 6 bases clipped from V and 3 bases from J, the junction kept 4 bases outside the gene matches. CDR3 DNA: TGTGCCAGCAGGTGGGGGGGTGAAGAGACCCAGTACTTC. Encoded protein: CASRWGGEETQYF.

CDR3 in DNA: TGCGCCAGCAGCTTGTCGACAGCGAACACTGAAGCTTTCTTT. This gives the protein CASSLSTANTEAFF. The chain is built from TRBV5-1 and TRBJ1-1; D might be TRBD1 (5 bases). V lost 1 base to trimming and J lost 1 base, with 8 bases between them. Germline CDR1 and CDR2: SGHRS and YFSETQ. This CDR3 has 14 residues.

This chain joins TRBV19 and TRBJ2-7, with 7 nucleotides matching TRBD2. CDR1 is LNHDA and CDR2 is SQIVND in the germline V gene (reference sequence). With V trimmed by 3 bases and J by 7 bases, 12 bases remained unmatched. The CDR3 is made up of 15 amino acids. The CDR3 nucleotides are TGTGCCAGTAGTATCGGCGGTCGGGGGGTCGGGGAGCAGTACTTC. This gives the protein CASSIGGRGVGEQYF.

The chain has TRBV4-1 and TRBJ1-1, with TRBD1 as a possible D gene (5 bases). Germline V lookup: CDR1 MGHRA, CDR2 YSYEKL. This CDR3 has 16 amino acids. Trimming shortened V by 0 bases and J by 0 bases, and 11 bases separated the two germline ends. This CDR3 reads CASSQDRDSMNTEAFF. CDR3 DNA sequence: TGCGCCAGCAGCCAAGATCGCGACAGCATGAACACTGAAGCTTTCTTT.

J is TRBJ1-1 and V is TRBV6-4; D remains unclear. Trimming removed 7 bases at V and 1 base at J, with 25 bases between. The CDR3 is made up of 18 amino acids. Per the germline V gene, CDR1 is MRHNA and CDR2 is SNTAGT. The CDR3 DNA sequence: TGTGCCAGCAAATCTAGGGAGCAGGCCGGGAGATGGAACACTGAAGCTTTCTTT. It codes for CASKSREQAGRWNTEAFF.

This rearrangement joins TRBV19 to TRBJ2-7, with 9 nucleotides matching TRBD1. V trimming: 5 bases; J trimming: 5 bases; junction bases outside the gene matches: 10. Germline CDR1 and CDR2: LNHDA and SQIVND (reference sequence). This CDR3 is built from 15 residues. The CDR3 region has the DNA TGTGCCAGTAGTCCGGGGCGGGACAGGGAAAACGAGCAGTACTTC. Translated: CASSPGRDRENEQYF.

This chain connects TRBV18 to TRBJ2-1; 9 nucleotides match TRBD1. Germline lookup yields CDR1 KGHSH and CDR2 LQKENI. This CDR3 comprises 17 residues. The V gene end was trimmed by 3 bases and the J gene end by 2 bases; junction bases not matched to a gene: 8. Here the CDR3 DNA reads TGTGCCAGCTCACCGGCGGGACAGGGCTCCCCCTACAATGAGCAGTTCTTC. Its protein is CASSPAGQGSPYNEQFF.